This entry describes one T cell receptor (beta chain). Antigen: not known. V lost 5 bases to trimming and J lost 3 bases, with 14 bases between them. The CDR3 runs 15 residues. Germline values: CDR1 SGHTA, CDR2 FQGTGA. This entry belongs to a study of CD8+CD57+ T cells in acquired aplastic anemia. Study-wide background: The mean DNA yield obtained from sorted CD4+ and CD8+ cells came to 3 to 3.5 ug.

The study profiled TCR beta VDJ and CDR3 using genomic DNA as template. TCRdb re-analysed the reads in MiXCR, keeping a single row per CDR3 protein. The top ten clones hold approximately 62% of a sample with tens of thousands of distinct CDR3 sequences, roughly half of them seen once. Study results and caveats: Patients and controls shared 25 to 35 CD8+ CDR3 sequences, which appeared highly expressed in patients and within their immunodominant clones.

The chain employs TRBV7-3 and TRBJ1-3, with a possible D match to TRBD1 (6 bases). Sequencing was carried out using sorted CD4+, CD8+, or CD8+CD57+ T cells (not recorded which) from PBMCs. This clonotype was obtained from a human donor in good health, serving as a control. CDR3 DNA: TGTGCCAGCAGCCTTACCCCAGGGGTTGGAAACACCATATATTTT. It specifies CASSLTPGVGNTIYF. The full variable domain, in which reference TRBV7-3 and TRBJ1-3 provide the parts outside the CDR3, is GAGVSQTPSNKVTEKGKYVELRCDPISGHTALYWYRQSLGQGPEFLIYFQGTGAADDSGLPNDRFFAVRPEGSVSTLKIQRTERGDSAVYLCASSLTPGVGNTIYFGEGSWLTVV.